This passage covers 9 T cell receptor beta chains from one sample sequenced in a study of spatial heterogeneity in lung cancer. Time point: sample taken at primary tumor resection. Overall study findings and caveats: Tracking of tumor mutation counts was seen in expanded intratumoral alpha and beta TCR counts.

Which antigens these TCRs recognize remains unknown. MiXCR, run by TCRdb on the 5' RACE reads, gives a single entry per CDR3 protein. The sample consists of 8,700 or so distinct CDR3 sequences, over 11% of them appearing once. Sequenced here: lung tumor tissue, sampled at surgery. These receptors all come from a male donor with early-stage non-small cell lung cancer.

This clonotype was found many times. A library made for alpha chains picked up this beta chain off target, so its size means little. V and J are TRBV7-9 and TRBJ2-6; 7 nucleotides line up with TRBD1. Germline values: CDR1 SEHNR, CDR2 FQNEAQ (reference sequence). The CDR3 extends over 20 amino acids. J was trimmed by 3 bases and V by 4 bases; bases with no gene match: 18. CDR3 region: CASSSPKPGQSSYGANVLTF. CDR3 DNA: TGTGCCAGCAGCTCTCCGAAGCCGGGACAGTCATCTTATGGGGCCAACGTCCTGACTTTC.

This clonotype is classed as medium-sized (0.01 to 0.1%). A library made for alpha chains picked up this beta chain off target, so its size means little. This sequence joins TRBV19 and TRBJ1-5; TRBD1 matches at 10 bases. CDR1 and CDR2 from the germline V gene are LNHDA and SQIVND (reference sequence). This CDR3 has 20 amino acids. CDR3 coding DNA: TGTGTGCCAGGGGTAGACCGGGACAGGGGACTCCCTTATAGCAATCAGCCCCAGCATTTT. Protein product: CVPGVDRDRGLPYSNQPQHF.

This clonotype is labeled medium-sized (0.01 to 0.1%). Because the library targeted alpha chains, this beta chain is an off-target read whose size means little. The chain is built from TRBV5-1 and TRBJ2-6; no clear D. The CDR3 spans 14 residues. Germline V gene sequence: CDR1 SGHRS, CDR2 YFSETQ. Trimming cost V 0 bases and J 2 bases, with 3 bases left between them. CDR3 coding DNA: TGCGCCAGCAGCTTGGAAGCTGGGGCCAACGTCCTGACTTTC. It codes for CASSLEAGANVLTF.

This clonotype was counted at least ten times. This beta chain turned up in a library designed for alpha chains; as an off-target read, its abundance says little. The chain is built from TRBV2 and TRBJ2-2, with 11 nucleotides matching TRBD2. The CDR3 is 15 residues long. V lost 4 bases to trimming and J lost 4 bases; unmatched junction nucleotides: 2. The V gene's germline CDR1 is SNHLY and CDR2 FYNNEI. The CDR3 loop reads CASSGSGRGTGELFF. CDR3 nucleotides: TGTGCCAGCAGTGGTAGCGGGAGGGGCACCGGGGAGCTGTTTTTT.

This clonotype has a count of ten or more. This beta chain is off target for a library built for alpha chains, so its abundance means little. This chain uses TRBV6-5 with TRBJ2-7; D is perhaps TRBD1 (8 bases). CDR3 length: 15 residues. V lost 6 bases and J 2 bases, leaving 17 bases between the germline ends. Per germline, CDR1 MNHEY and CDR2 SVGAGI. This chain's CDR3 is CASRKDREGTYEQYF. Written as DNA, the CDR3 is TGTGCCAGCAGAAAGGACAGGGAGGGAACCTACGAGCAGTACTTC.

This clonotype was found many times. A library made for alpha chains picked up this beta chain off target, so its size means little. The gene calls are TRBV7-9 and TRBJ2-7, with 10 bases identical to TRBD2. The CDR3 has 16 residues. Looked up from germline, CDR1 is SEHNR and CDR2 is FQNEAQ (reference sequence). The V segment lost 3 bases and the J segment 4 bases; nucleotides outside the gene matches: 9. CDR3 bases: TGTGCCAGCAGCTTTTTGGCTAGCGGGAGTCGTTACGAGCAGTACTTC. As protein: CASSFLASGSRYEQYF. The entire variable domain, with the rest obtained from reference TRBV7-9 and TRBJ2-7, is as follows: DTGVSQNPRHKITKRGQNVTFRCDPISEHNRLYWYRQTLGQGPEFLTYFQNEAQLEKSRLLSDRFSAERPKGSFSTLEIQRTEQGDSAMYLCASSFLASGSRYEQYFGPGTRLTVT.

This clonotype was found many times. A library made for alpha chains picked up this beta chain off target, so its size means little. The V and J genes are TRBV5-1 and TRBJ2-7; D not resolved. This CDR3 spans 15 amino acids. Trimming left V 2 bases short and J 2 bases short, with 14 bases between. The germline V gene encodes CDR1 SGHRS and CDR2 YFSETQ. The CDR3 DNA sequence: TGCGCCAGCAGCTTAGATCCGGGCCTAGCCTACGAGCAGTACTTC. Amino acids: CASSLDPGLAYEQYF.

This clonotype was counted many times. This beta chain appears as a stray read in a library generated for alpha chains; its size is not informative. The rearrangement uses TRBV20-1 and TRBJ1-5; 8 bases map to TRBD1. Germline trimming cut 6 bases from V and 2 bases from J; bases unmatched to any gene: 6. The CDR3 runs 14 residues. CDR1 is DFQATT and CDR2 is SNEGSKA in the germline V gene (reference sequence). The CDR3 sequence: CSAYAGGGNQPQHF. In DNA form, the CDR3 reads TGCAGTGCCTACGCAGGGGGCGGCAATCAGCCCCAGCATTTT.

This clonotype was recorded many times. Within a library made for alpha chains, this beta chain is off target, and its count is uninformative. V gene TRBV5-5 combines with J gene TRBJ2-7; 7 positions agree with TRBD1. Germline trimming cut 4 bases from V and 2 bases from J; bases unmatched to any gene: 6. In germline, CDR1 is SGHKS, CDR2 YYEKEE (reference sequence). This CDR3 spans 14 amino acids. The CDR3 sequence is CASSDRALTYEQYF. CDR3 nucleotides: TGTGCCAGCAGCGACAGGGCCCTCACCTACGAGCAGTACTTC.